Listed here are 25 T cell receptor beta chains from one sample, sequenced in a study of shared T cell receptors in the human thymus. Here immunoSEQ multiplex PCR was the method, and the copy in TCRdb shows in-frame clones only, minus some. The data contain around 730,000 clones, approximately 85% of them singletons. The sample also formed part of further work on human thymus T cells.

Material: thymocytes. Every receptor here comes from a girl in the first two years of life with a congenital heart defect.

This chain links TRBV5-6 with TRBJ1-2; 9 positions match TRBD1. Germline lookup yields CDR1 SGHDT and CDR2 YYEEEE. V shed 3 bases, J shed 8 bases, and the junction held 8 bases outside the gene matches. The CDR3 consists of 14 residues. CDR3 nucleotides: TGTGCCAGCAGCTCTCCGGGACAGGGTATAGGCTACACCTTC. Amino acid sequence: CASSSPGQGIGYTF. The full variable domain, completed using reference TRBV5-6 and TRBJ1-2, is DAGVTQSPTHLIKTRGQQVTLRCSPKSGHDTVSWYQQALGQGPQFIFQYYEEEERQRGNFPDRFSGHQFPNYSSELNVNALLLGDSALYLCASSSPGQGIGYTFGSGTRLTVV.

This sequence joins TRBV28 and TRBJ2-1; possible D gene TRBD1, 6 bases. In germline, CDR1 is MDHEN, CDR2 SYDVKM. The CDR3 loop spans 15 amino acids. V was trimmed by 1 base and J by 8 bases, leaving 15 bases between them. Written as DNA, the CDR3 is TGTGCCAGCAGTTTATCAGGGCAGGGGTTCGATGAGCAGTTCTTC. Its translation is CASSLSGQGFDEQFF. The variable domain in full, with the rest retrieved from reference TRBV28 and TRBJ2-1, is DVKVTQSSRYLVKRTGEKVFLECVQDMDHENMFWYRQDPGLGLRLIYFSYDVKMKEKGDIPEGYSVSREKKERFSLILESASTNQTSMYLCASSLSGQGFDEQFFGPGTRLTVL.

The chain carries TRBV5-6 and TRBJ1-2, with no clear D. The CDR3 is made up of 12 amino acids. V lost 0 bases and J lost 8, with 8 bases in between. Looked up from germline, CDR1 is SGHDT and CDR2 is YYEEEE. The DNA for the CDR3 is TGTGCCAGCAGCTTGGGGGCCAGGGGCTACACCTTC. Translation: CASSLGARGYTF.

This clone was seen a single time. This chain connects TRBV27 to TRBJ2-1; 9 bases align to TRBD1. Germline V gene sequence: CDR1 MNHEY, CDR2 SMNVEV (reference sequence). This CDR3 has 20 residues. Trimming took 6 bases from V and 6 from J; bases not matched to a gene: 24. The CDR3 protein is CASRQTPPGQGKFGANEQFF. CDR3 DNA: TGTGCCAGCAGGCAAACCCCACCGGGACAGGGAAAGTTCGGCGCCAATGAGCAGTTCTTC.

V is TRBV19 and J is TRBJ2-3; D possibly corresponds to TRBD2 (5 bases). V lost 3 bases to trimming and J lost 0 bases, with 10 bases between them. Germline values: CDR1 LNHDA, CDR2 SQIVND (reference sequence). The CDR3 has 15 residues. CDR3 bases: TGTGCCAGTAGTATCGGGGAGTCTAGCACAGATACGCAGTATTTT. It translates to CASSIGESSTDTQYF.

V usage is TRBV28 and J usage is TRBJ2-3, with D perhaps TRBD2 (6 bases). Trimming took off 7 bases at V and 4 bases at J, with 21 bases between the two ends. The CDR3 runs to 16 residues. The germline V gene encodes CDR1 MDHEN and CDR2 SYDVKM. This CDR3 reads CASTHHRKGGPDTQYF. The CDR3 DNA follows: TGTGCCAGCACCCACCACCGGAAGGGAGGTCCAGATACGCAGTATTTT.

The chain carries TRBV5-6 and TRBJ2-7; D call uncertain. The CDR3 extends over 15 amino acids. Trimming cost V 0 bases and J 6 bases, with 16 bases left between them. Germline values: CDR1 SGHDT, CDR2 YYEEEE. CDR3 coding DNA: TGTGCCAGCAGCTTGGTTGGTGGCCGCTGTTGCGAGCAGTACTTC. Amino acids: CASSLVGGRCCEQYF.

The chain carries TRBV4-2 and TRBJ1-3; no clear D gene. This CDR3 is 15 amino acids long. V gave up 4 bases and J gave up 4 bases, with 14 bases separating them. Germline V gene lookup returns CDR1 LGHNA and CDR2 YNFKEQ. The CDR3 DNA reads TGTGCCAGCAGCCCCGTAGCTCCCGACGGAAACACCATATATTTT. Amino acids: CASSPVAPDGNTIYF.

V usage is TRBV28 and J usage is TRBJ2-3, with 7 bases matching TRBD1. J gave up 1 base and V 1 base, and 11 bases lay outside the gene matches. The CDR3 has 18 amino acids. Germline lookup yields CDR1 MDHEN and CDR2 SYDVKM. The CDR3 region is CASSLSPPDRDCTDTQYF. The CDR3 nucleotides are TGTGCCAGCAGTTTATCCCCCCCCGACAGGGATTGCACAGATACGCAGTATTTT.

The genes are TRBV4-2 and TRBJ1-2, with D unresolved. Germline V gene data show CDR1 as LGHNA and CDR2 as YNFKEQ. CDR3 size: 12 residues. The ends were cut back, 4 bases at V and 5 bases at J, with 8 bases in the middle. CDR3 nucleotides: TGTGCCAGCAGCCCTTTTAATTATGGCTACACCTTC. This translates into CASSPFNYGYTF.

This clone was seen once. The gene calls are TRBV7-9 and TRBJ1-4, with 12 bases fitting TRBD1. The V gene's germline CDR1 is SEHNR and CDR2 FQNEAQ (reference sequence). J lost 4 bases, V lost 5 bases, and 5 bases had no gene match. The CDR3 is 16 amino acids. The CDR3 DNA follows: TGTGCCAGCAGCGGGACAGGGGGCGAGGGTAATGAAAAACTGTTTTTT. Translating gives CASSGTGGEGNEKLFF.

V gene TRBV9 combines with J gene TRBJ2-5; D is unresolved. The V gene lost 0 bases and the J gene lost 9 bases, with 12 bases spanning the gap. CDR1 is SGDLS and CDR2 is YYNGEE in the germline V gene. This CDR3 region has 13 residues. In nucleotides, the CDR3 is TGTGCCAGCAGCGTAGAGTTTCTTGGGCCCCAGTACTTC. This gives the protein CASSVEFLGPQYF.

The V gene is TRBV11-1, the J gene TRBJ2-3; no clear D gene. Trimming removed 1 base from V and 6 bases from J, with 14 bases in between. The germline CDR1 and CDR2 sequences are SGHAT and FQDESV (reference sequence). This CDR3 has 15 residues. This CDR3 reads CASSLGVLAMDTQYF. DNA for the CDR3: TGTGCCAGCAGCTTAGGAGTGTTAGCTATGGATACGCAGTATTTT.

This rearrangement joins TRBV4-1 to TRBJ2-4; TRBD2 aligns across 7 bases. Trimming cost V 0 bases and J 3 bases; bases outside gene matches: 11. CDR3 length: 18 residues. Germline CDR1 reads MGHRA; CDR2 reads YSYEKL. Here the CDR3 reads CASSQEGRRRGIKNIQYF. The DNA for the CDR3 is TGCGCCAGCAGCCAAGAAGGGCGCCGGCGGGGGATCAAAAACATTCAGTACTTC.

The genes are TRBV4-1 and TRBJ1-2; 7 nucleotides align to TRBD1. This CDR3 spans 17 amino acids. The V and J ends lost 1 base and 0 bases, in that order; junction bases with no gene match: 8. Germline CDR1 reads MGHRA; CDR2 reads YSYEKL. CDR3 sequence (DNA): TGCGCCAGCAGCCAAGGCCGAAGGGGGCCCTCTAACTATGGCTACACCTTC. Its translation: CASSQGRRGPSNYGYTF.

The CDR3: CASSGHRFGNSPLHF. The CDR3 DNA reads as TGTGCCAGCAGTGGACACAGGTTTGGTAATTCACCCCTCCACTTT. The chain has TRBV6-1 and TRBJ1-6; D possibly corresponds to TRBD1 (5 bases). Germline CDR1 reads MNHNS; CDR2 reads SASEGT. The CDR3 contains 15 residues. V shed 4 bases and J shed 6 bases, with 13 bases lying between them.

V is TRBV5-6 and J is TRBJ1-5; 10 bases agree with TRBD1. The CDR3 loop spans 16 amino acids. Germline V lookup: CDR1 SGHDT, CDR2 YYEEEE. J gave up 3 bases and V 4 bases, and 7 bases lay outside the gene matches. This chain's CDR3 is CASSVGTGALNQPQHF. CDR3 coding DNA: TGTGCCAGCAGCGTGGGGACAGGGGCCCTCAATCAGCCCCAGCATTTT.

The genes are TRBV29-1 and TRBJ1-2, with TRBD1 matching over 8 bases. The CDR3 runs to 12 residues. V trimming: 4 bases; J trimming: 8 bases; junction bases outside the gene matches: 6. CDR1 is SQVTM and CDR2 is ANQGSEA in the germline V gene. DNA of the CDR3: TGCAGCGTTGGGGGGACAGGCGGAGGCTACACCTTC. Protein sequence: CSVGGTGGGYTF.

The chain employs TRBV29-1 and TRBJ1-1; D is possibly TRBD1 (5 bases). The germline V gene has CDR1 SQVTM and CDR2 ANQGSEA. V was clipped by 3 bases and J by 3 bases, with 11 bases between them. The CDR3 runs 13 residues. For the CDR3, the DNA is TGCAGCGTTGATCTGGGGGGGTACACTGAAGCTTTCTTT. Translation gives CSVDLGGYTEAFF. Full variable domain (missing parts from reference TRBV29-1 and TRBJ1-1): SAVISQKPSRDICQRGTSLTIQCQVDSQVTMMFWYRQQPGQSLTLIATANQGSEATYESGFVIDKFPISRPNLTFSTLTVSNMSPEDSSIYLCSVDLGGYTEAFFGQGTRLTVV.

In its sample, this clone was seen a few times. J is TRBJ1-5 and V is TRBV7-9; TRBD1 matches 7 bases. Germline CDR1 reads SEHNR; CDR2 reads FQNEAQ (reference sequence). The CDR3 covers 18 residues. J lost 1 base, V lost 3 bases, and 12 bases had no gene match. CDR3 in amino acids: CASSFWDSFPCSNQPQHF. The CDR3 coding sequence is TGTGCCAGCAGCTTCTGGGACAGCTTTCCCTGCAGCAATCAGCCCCAGCATTTT.

This clone was detected only a few times. This chain joins TRBV25-1 and TRBJ1-4, with TRBD1 matching 7 bases. The CDR3 consists of 16 residues. V shed 5 bases and J 4 bases; nucleotides not matched to a gene: 10. Germline-derived CDR1 and CDR2 are MGHDK and SYGVNS. The DNA for the CDR3 is TGTGCCAGCAGTCGACTGAGACAGGGCGGTAATGAAAAACTGTTTTTT. It is translated as CASSRLRQGGNEKLFF. Based on the CDR3 plus reference TRBV25-1 and TRBJ1-4, the full variable domain is EADIYQTPRYLVIGTGKKITLECSQTMGHDKMYWYQQDPGMELHLIHYSYGVNSTEKGDLSSESTVSRIRTEHFPLTLESARPSHTSQYLCASSRLRQGGNEKLFFGSGTQLSVL.

The chain couples TRBV6-1 to TRBJ1-1, with D perhaps TRBD1 (5 bases). Germline CDR1 and CDR2: MNHNS and SASEGT. Trimming pared 1 base from V and 6 bases from J, leaving 6 bases between. The CDR3 consists of 12 residues. CDR3 loop: CASSEGGAEAFF. The DNA of the CDR3 is TGTGCCAGCAGTGAAGGGGGGGCTGAAGCTTTCTTT.

The CDR3 is CARSCGRTGGIDHSNQPQHF. The CDR3 DNA follows: TGTGCCAGAAGCTGCGGGAGAACAGGGGGGATCGACCATAGCAATCAGCCCCAGCATTTT. The rearrangement uses TRBV5-3 and TRBJ1-5; 8 nucleotides agree with TRBD1. TRBV5-3 is an ORF for which the function is uncertain. V shed 3 bases, J shed 0 bases, and the junction held 17 bases outside the gene matches. The CDR3 length is 20 residues.

This rearrangement joins TRBV11-2 to TRBJ1-4; TRBD1 matches at 10 bases. This CDR3 is 16 amino acids long. Trimming cost V 1 base and J 8 bases; bases outside gene matches: 7. The germline gives CDR1 SGHAT, CDR2 FQNNGV. Written as DNA, the CDR3 is TGTGCCAGCAGCTTAGTACGCGACAGGGGGCGAGAAAAACTGTTTTTT. Protein sequence: CASSLVRDRGREKLFF.

This clone was recorded a few times. The gene calls are TRBV12-5 and TRBJ1-1; D is possibly TRBD1 (5 bases). There are 16 residues in the CDR3. Trimming removed 6 bases at V and 5 bases at J, with 22 bases between. Looked up from germline, CDR1 is LGHNT and CDR2 is FRNRAP. CDR3 bases: TGTGCTAGTGGACAATCGGATCACACAGGTTTAACTGAAGCTTTCTTT. Protein product: CASGQSDHTGLTEAFF. The full variable domain, rest sourced from reference TRBV12-5 and TRBJ1-1, is DARVTQTPRHKVTEMGQEVTMRCQPILGHNTVFWYRQTMMQGLELLAYFRNRAPLDDSGMPKDRFSAEMPDATLATLKIQPSEPRDSAVYFCASGQSDHTGLTEAFFGQGTRLTVV.